This is a list of T cell receptor beta chains from one sample in a study of T cell changes during pregnancy in multiple sclerosis. TCRdb keeps only in-frame clones here, not all; method: immunoSEQ multiplex PCR. The sample lists approximately 49,000 clones, 88% occurring once. The material sequenced was CD4+ T cells from peripheral blood mononuclear cells, taken in the second trimester of pregnancy. These receptors all come from a female donor with multiple sclerosis, enrolled in a pregnancy study. Both conserved end residues are part of each CDR3. The order of the fields is clone size, D gene, J gene, V gene, CDR3 length, CDR3 protein, CDR3 DNA. A D gene is named only where the DNA matches it firmly. Clone size is not always given. Where it is, it says once, few, many or a class for expanded clones.

.	.	TRBJ2-7	TRBV5-1	13	CASSLHSGREQYF	TGCGCCAGCAGCTTACATTCCGGGAGAGAGCAGTACTTC
.	.	TRBJ2-3	TRBV5-6	16	CASSKLRTVSTDTQYF	TGTGCCAGCAGCAAGCTTAGGACAGTTAGCACAGATACGCAGTATTTT
.	.	TRBJ2-3	TRBV19	14	CASSELTSTDTQYF	TGTGCCAGTAGCGAATTGACTAGCACAGATACGCAGTATTTT
.	TRBD1	TRBJ2-5	TRBV7-2	13	CASRDRGKETQYF	TGTGCCAGCAGGGACAGGGGGAAAGAGACCCAGTACTTC
.	TRBD1	TRBJ2-3	TRBV29-1	13	CSVETGGMDTQYF	TGCAGCGTTGAGACAGGGGGAATGGATACGCAGTATTTT
.	TRBD1	TRBJ1-3	TRBV5-4	15	CASSLLGQSRPTIYF	TGTGCCAGCAGCTTGCTGGGACAGAGCCGTCCCACCATATATTTT
.	.	TRBJ2-1	TRBV6-4	14	CASSARTDYNEQFF	TGTGCCAGCAGTGCCCGGACAGACTACAATGAGCAGTTCTTC
.	.	TRBJ1-5	TRBV4-3	15	CASSQDLANNQPQHF	TGCGCCAGCAGCCAAGATTTAGCTAACAATCAGCCCCAGCATTTT
.	TRBD1	TRBJ1-1	TRBV30	14	CAWIQRDRNTEAFF	TGTGCCTGGATCCAACGGGACAGAAACACTGAAGCTTTCTTT
.	TRBD1	TRBJ1-2	TRBV28	15	CASRLTSGQLYGYTF	TGTGCCAGCAGACTCACCTCGGGACAGCTCTATGGCTACACCTTC
.	.	TRBJ2-3	TRBV30	11	CAWSPGEAQYF	TGTGCCTGGAGCCCCGGGGAAGCGCAGTATTTT
.	TRBD1	TRBJ1-4	TRBV6-1	14	CASRSGQGREKLFF	TGTGCCAGCAGATCGGGACAGGGGAGGGAAAAACTGTTTTTT
.	.	TRBJ1-5	TRBV2	15	CASSAEGVNNQPQHF	TGTGCCAGCAGTGCGGAAGGGGTAAACAATCAGCCCCAGCATTTT
.	TRBD2	TRBJ2-7	TRBV9	16	CASSEGGTVSSYEQYF	TGTGCCAGCAGCGAGGGAGGGACGGTTAGCTCCTACGAGCAGTACTTC
.	TRBD2	TRBJ2-3	TRBV7-9	16	CASSFVLAGSTDTQYF	TGTGCCAGCAGCTTCGTGCTAGCGGGCAGCACAGATACGCAGTATTTT
.	.	TRBJ2-2	TRBV28	11	CASSQTGELFF	TGTGCCAGCAGTCAAACCGGGGAGCTGTTTTTT
.	.	TRBJ1-5	TRBV4-3	15	CASSQDRDNNQPQHF	TGCGCCAGCAGCCAAGACCGGGACAACAATCAGCCCCAGCATTTT
.	.	TRBJ1-4	TRBV5-1	14	CASSLGQPNEKLFF	TGCGCCAGCAGCTTGGGACAGCCTAATGAAAAACTGTTTTTT
.	TRBD1	TRBJ1-1	TRBV28	14	CASSKGQGVTEAFF	TGTGCCAGCAGTAAGGGACAGGGGGTCACTGAAGCTTTCTTT
.	.	TRBJ2-1	TRBV19	14	CASRSSEGYNEQFF	TGTGCCAGTAGATCTAGCGAGGGATACAATGAGCAGTTCTTC
.	TRBD1	TRBJ1-1	TRBV18	13	CASSPVDRGEAFF	TGTGCCAGCTCACCGGTGGACAGGGGTGAAGCTTTCTTT
.	.	TRBJ2-1	TRBV1	15	CTSSQLAGGPDEQFF	TGCACCAGCAGCCAGCTAGCGGGAGGGCCCGATGAGCAGTTCTTC
.	.	TRBJ1-2	TRBV6-5	14	CASLPFDRTIGYTF	TGTGCCAGCCTCCCGTTTGACAGAACGATTGGCTACACCTTC
.	.	TRBJ2-2	TRBV15	13	CATSRVSTGELFF	TGTGCCACCAGCAGAGTTTCCACAGGGGAGCTGTTTTTT
.	TRBD1	TRBJ1-4	TRBV5-1	17	CASSLAFGTGGDEKLFF	TGCGCCAGCAGCTTGGCCTTCGGGACAGGGGGGGATGAAAAACTGTTTTTT
.	.	TRBJ2-4	TRBV4-2	15	CASSQDSGVKNIQYF	TGTGCCAGCAGCCAAGATTCCGGGGTCAAAAACATTCAGTACTTC
few	.	TRBJ1-3	TRBV7-9	13	CASSLDRRNTIYF	TGTGCCAGCAGCTTGGACCGGAGGAACACCATATATTTT
.	.	TRBJ2-7	TRBV28	15	CASSSRGSYSYEQYF	TGTGCCAGCAGTTCACGGGGGTCATACTCTTACGAGCAGTACTTC
.	.	TRBJ2-7	TRBV5-1	13	CASSLAAGREQYF	TGCGCCAGCAGCTTGGCCGCGGGTAGAGAGCAGTACTTC
.	TRBD2	TRBJ2-5	TRBV19	16	CASSISRLAGEETQYF	TGTGCCAGTAGTATTAGTCGGCTAGCGGGAGAGGAGACCCAGTACTTC
.	TRBD2	TRBJ2-3	TRBV30	16	CAWSVRRGGLADTQYF	TGTGCCTGGAGTGTACGTAGGGGGGGACTAGCGGATACGCAGTATTTT
.	TRBD1	TRBJ2-7	TRBV6-1	14	CASSRTGPGYEQYF	TGTGCCAGCAGTAGGACAGGGCCAGGCTACGAGCAGTACTTC
.	TRBD1	TRBJ1-5	TRBV28	16	CASTPGQASMPQPQHF	TGTGCCAGCACCCCGGGACAGGCCTCCATGCCCCAGCCCCAGCATTTT
.	.	TRBJ2-7	TRBV18	15	CASSPTGSPSYEQYF	TGTGCCAGCTCACCTACAGGGTCACCCTCCTACGAGCAGTACTTC
.	TRBD2	TRBJ2-6	TRBV5-6	18	CASSRRTSGRSGANVLTF	TGTGCCAGCAGCAGACGGACTAGCGGGAGATCTGGGGCCAACGTCCTGACTTTC
.	.	TRBJ2-2	TRBV7-3	13	CASSSRSTGELFF	TGTGCCAGCAGCTCTAGAAGTACCGGGGAGCTGTTTTTT
.	TRBD1	TRBJ1-1	TRBV18	14	CASSLRQGDTEAFF	TGTGCCAGCTCACTTCGACAGGGGGACACTGAAGCTTTCTTT
few	TRBD1	TRBJ1-5	TRBV18	13	CASSPGQNQPQHF	TGTGCCAGCTCACCGGGACAGAATCAGCCCCAGCATTTT
.	.	TRBJ1-2	TRBV30	12	CAWSVRGGGYTF	TGTGCCTGGAGTGTACGGGGGGGAGGCTACACCTTC
medium-sized	.	TRBJ1-1	TRBV7-3	13	CASSPYINTEAFF	TGTGCCAGCAGCCCCTATATTAACACTGAAGCTTTCTTT
.	TRBD1	TRBJ2-7	TRBV9	16	CASSVAGQGVSNEQYF	TGTGCCAGCAGCGTAGCGGGACAGGGGGTATCGAACGAGCAGTACTTC
.	.	TRBJ2-5	TRBV2	13	CASRTGAKETQYF	TGTGCCAGCAGGACAGGAGCTAAGGAGACCCAGTACTTC
.	.	TRBJ1-1	TRBV5-6	14	CASSLARGNTEAFF	TGTGCCAGCAGCTTGGCCCGAGGGAACACTGAAGCTTTCTTT
.	TRBD1	TRBJ1-1	TRBV5-5	15	CASSLAGTGSTEAFF	TGTGCCAGCAGCTTGGCCGGGACAGGGTCGACTGAAGCTTTCTTT
.	.	TRBJ1-1	TRBV10-2	14	CASTWTAKNTEAFF	TGCGCCAGCACCTGGACAGCGAAGAACACTGAAGCTTTCTTT
.	TRBD1	TRBJ2-7	TRBV28	14	CASTPDRGLYEQYF	TGTGCCAGCACCCCGGACAGGGGCCTCTACGAGCAGTACTTC
once	TRBD2	TRBJ2-3	TRBV5-1	17	CASSSSSGRRGADTQYF	TGCGCCAGCAGCTCGTCTAGCGGGAGACGTGGGGCAGATACGCAGTATTTT
.	.	TRBJ2-1	TRBV6-4	14	CASSPTSSYNEQFF	TGTGCCAGCAGCCCGACTAGCTCCTACAATGAGCAGTTCTTC
.	TRBD2	TRBJ2-5	TRBV5-5	13	CASGREGQETQYF	TGTGCCAGCGGGCGGGAGGGCCAAGAGACCCAGTACTTC
.	.	TRBJ2-1	TRBV11-3	14	CASSSGLAYNEQFF	TGTGCCAGCAGCTCGGGACTGGCTTACAATGAGCAGTTCTTC
.	TRBD2	TRBJ2-2	TRBV6-1	14	CASCLLVAGGELFF	TGTGCCAGCTGTCTACTAGTAGCGGGCGGGGAGCTGTTTTTT
.	.	TRBJ2-7	TRBV7-9	13	CASSLAGESEQYF	TGTGCCAGCAGCTTAGCGGGAGAATCCGAGCAGTACTTC
.	TRBD2	TRBJ2-2	TRBV30	15	CAWSGSSGRSGELFF	TGTGCCTGGAGTGGATCTAGCGGGAGGTCCGGGGAGCTGTTTTTT
.	TRBD1	TRBJ2-2	TRBV19	16	CASSIGGTGFTGELFF	TGTGCCAGTAGTATCGGTGGGACAGGGTTCACCGGGGAGCTGTTTTTT
.	TRBD1	TRBJ2-1	TRBV27	16	CASSLSTGVHRGEQFF	TGTGCCAGCAGTTTATCGACAGGGGTGCACCGTGGTGAGCAGTTCTTC
.	.	TRBJ2-3	TRBV30	13	CASDSINTDTQYF	TGTGCCTCCGACTCTATCAACACAGATACGCAGTATTTT
.	.	TRBJ1-1	TRBV5-1	15	CASSLQGARNTEAFF	TGCGCCAGCAGCTTACAGGGAGCACGAAACACTGAAGCTTTCTTT